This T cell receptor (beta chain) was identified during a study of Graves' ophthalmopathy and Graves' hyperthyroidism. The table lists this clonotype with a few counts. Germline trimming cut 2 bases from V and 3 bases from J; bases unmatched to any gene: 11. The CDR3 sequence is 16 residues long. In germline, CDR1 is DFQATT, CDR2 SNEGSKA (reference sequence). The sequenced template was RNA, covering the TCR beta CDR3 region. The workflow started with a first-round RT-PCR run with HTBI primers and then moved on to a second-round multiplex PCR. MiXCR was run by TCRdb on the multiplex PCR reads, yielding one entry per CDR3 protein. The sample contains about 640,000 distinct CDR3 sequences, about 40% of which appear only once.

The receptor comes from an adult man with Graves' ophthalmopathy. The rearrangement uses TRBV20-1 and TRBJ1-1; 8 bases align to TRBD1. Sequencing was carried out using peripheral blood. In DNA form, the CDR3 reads TGCAGTGCTAGAAAGCAGGGGGCTGAGTATTACACTGAAGCTTTCTTT. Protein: CSARKQGAEYYTEAFF.